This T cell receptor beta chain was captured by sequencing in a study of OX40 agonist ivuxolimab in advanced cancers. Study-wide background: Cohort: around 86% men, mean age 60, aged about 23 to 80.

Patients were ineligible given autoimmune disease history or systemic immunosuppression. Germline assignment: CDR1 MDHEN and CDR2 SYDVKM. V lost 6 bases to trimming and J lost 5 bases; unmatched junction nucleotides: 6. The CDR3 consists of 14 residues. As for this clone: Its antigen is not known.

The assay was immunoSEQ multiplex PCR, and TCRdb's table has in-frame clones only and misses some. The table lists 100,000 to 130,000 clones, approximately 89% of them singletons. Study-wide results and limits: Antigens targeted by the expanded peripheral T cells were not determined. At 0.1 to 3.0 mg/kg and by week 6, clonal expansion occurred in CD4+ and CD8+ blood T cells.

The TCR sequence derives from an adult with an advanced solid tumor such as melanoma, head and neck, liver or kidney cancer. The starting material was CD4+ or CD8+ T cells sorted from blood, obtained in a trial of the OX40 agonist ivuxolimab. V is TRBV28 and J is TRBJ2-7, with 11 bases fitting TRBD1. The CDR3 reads CASSRGQGANEQYF. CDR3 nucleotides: TGTGCCAGCAGCCGCGGACAGGGGGCGAACGAGCAGTACTTC.